This T cell receptor (beta chain) was profiled in a study of T cells in Graves' hyperthyroidism and ophthalmopathy. This clonotype was seen at least ten times. The antigen remains undetermined. V shed 5 bases, J shed 4 bases, and the junction held 11 bases outside the gene matches. Germline assignment: CDR1 DFQATT and CDR2 SNEGSKA (reference sequence). This CDR3 has 15 amino acids. Stability of Graves' hyperthyroidism was defined as absent ophthalmopathy progression within 18 months. The diagnoses drew upon clinical symptoms, serum thyroxine and TRAb, thyroid ultrasound and orbital computed tomography. A roughly 9.7 ml volume of fresh peripheral blood provided the PBMCs. Whole-study results and caveats: Blood also held most thyroid clonotypes expanded beyond 0.001.

Amplification of TCR beta CDR3 regions was performed using RNA transcripts as template. The study used the HTBI primer set for a first-round RT-PCR of the TCR CDR3. TCRdb independently ran MiXCR on the multiplex PCR reads; one entry per CDR3 protein. The sample has about 420,000 distinct CDR3 sequences, about 15% seen once. This clonotype was obtained from a woman between 18 and 29 years old with Graves' hyperthyroidism. The sequencing input was blood. The rearrangement joins TRBV20-1 to TRBJ2-7; 10 nucleotides agree with TRBD2. The DNA for the CDR3 is TGCAGTGCTTTGTCACCGGGACTAGCGAATTACGAGCAGTACTTC. This encodes CSALSPGLANYEQYF.